This T cell receptor beta chain was captured by sequencing in a study of blood T cell repertoires in COVID-19. Study-level background: Some COVID-19 samples were acute and others convalescent; all came from the United States, Italy and Spain. From T cells, B-cell-depleted T cells, or PBMCs came the material, which was cDNA or gDNA.

The CDR3 contains 14 residues. V was pared by 5 bases and J by 4 bases, with 6 bases of the junction left unmatched. Germline lookup yields CDR1 SQVTM and CDR2 ANQGSEA. In the original processing: Amplification of reference gene primers provided the estimated nucleated cell counts. Produced via immunoSEQ multiplex PCR; TCRdb's table is partial and in-frame only. From that table come the V and J calls and clone size; the DNA was used to work out D and trimming. The sample lists some 120,000 clones, roughly 80% occurring once. In its sample, this clone was seen once. This rearrangement joins TRBV29-1 to TRBJ2-5, with TRBD1 identical over 11 bases. Material for sequencing was peripheral blood. This TCR derives from a human donor in a cohort sampled during active COVID-19. The CDR3 loop is CSVTAGTGGETQYF. In nucleotides, the CDR3 is TGCAGCGTTACTGCAGGGACAGGGGGAGAGACCCAGTACTTC. Looking up the rest from reference TRBV29-1 and TRBJ2-5 gives the full variable domain: SAVISQKPSRDICQRGTSLTIQCQVDSQVTMMFWYRQQPGQSLTLIATANQGSEATYESGFVIDKFPISRPNLTFSTLTVSNMSPEDSSIYLCSVTAGTGGETQYFGPGTRLLVL.